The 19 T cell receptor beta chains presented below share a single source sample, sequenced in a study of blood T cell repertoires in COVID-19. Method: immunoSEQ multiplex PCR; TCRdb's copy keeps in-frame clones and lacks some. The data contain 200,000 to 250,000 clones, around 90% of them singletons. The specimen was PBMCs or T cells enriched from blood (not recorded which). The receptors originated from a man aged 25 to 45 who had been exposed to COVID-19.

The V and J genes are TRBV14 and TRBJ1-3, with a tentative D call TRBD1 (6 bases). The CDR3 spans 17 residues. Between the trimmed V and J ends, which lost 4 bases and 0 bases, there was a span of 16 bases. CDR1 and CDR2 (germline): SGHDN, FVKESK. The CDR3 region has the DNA TGTGCCAGCAGCCCCCACGGACAGCCACCCTCTGGAAACACCATATATTTT. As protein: CASSPHGQPPSGNTIYF.

The CDR3 here is CASSMAGEQFF. In nucleotides, the CDR3 is TGTGCCAGTAGTATGGCGGGTGAGCAGTTCTTC. The rearrangement links TRBV19 to TRBJ2-1; D might be TRBD2 (5 bases). The germline V and J ends were trimmed by 3 bases and 9 bases, with 6 bases remaining between them. This CDR3 comprises 11 residues. The germline CDR1 and CDR2 sequences are LNHDA and SQIVND (reference sequence).

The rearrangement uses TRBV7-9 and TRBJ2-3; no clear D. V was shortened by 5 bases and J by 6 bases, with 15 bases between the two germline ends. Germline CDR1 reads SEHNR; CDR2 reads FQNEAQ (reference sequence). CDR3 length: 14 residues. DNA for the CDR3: TGTGCCAGCAGCACAGTGAGTGAAGATGATACGCAGTATTTT. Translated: CASSTVSEDDTQYF.

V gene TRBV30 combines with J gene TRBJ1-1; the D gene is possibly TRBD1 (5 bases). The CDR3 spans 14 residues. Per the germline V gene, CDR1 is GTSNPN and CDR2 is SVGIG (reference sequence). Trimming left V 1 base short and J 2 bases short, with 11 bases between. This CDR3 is CAWSGTSPNTEAFF. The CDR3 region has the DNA TGTGCCTGGAGTGGGACATCACCCAACACTGAAGCTTTCTTT. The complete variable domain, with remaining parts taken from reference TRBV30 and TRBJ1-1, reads SQTIHQWPATLVQPVGSPLSLECTVEGTSNPNLYWYRQAAGRGLQLLFYSVGIGQISSEVPQNLSASRPQDRQFILSSKKLLLSDSGFYLCAWSGTSPNTEAFFGQGTRLTVV.

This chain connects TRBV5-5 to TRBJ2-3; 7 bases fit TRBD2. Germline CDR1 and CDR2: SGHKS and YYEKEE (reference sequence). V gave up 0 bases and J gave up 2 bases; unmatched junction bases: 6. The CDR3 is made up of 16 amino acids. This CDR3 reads CASSLDVGLDTDTQYF. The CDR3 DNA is TGTGCCAGCAGCTTGGACGTCGGACTAGACACAGATACGCAGTATTTT.

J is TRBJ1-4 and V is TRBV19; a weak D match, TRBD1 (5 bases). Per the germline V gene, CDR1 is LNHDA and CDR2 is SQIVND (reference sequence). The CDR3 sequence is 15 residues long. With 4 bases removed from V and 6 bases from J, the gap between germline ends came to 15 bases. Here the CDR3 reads CASSSPVGRYEKLFF. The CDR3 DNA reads TGTGCCAGTAGTAGCCCGGTGGGGCGTTATGAAAAACTGTTTTTT.

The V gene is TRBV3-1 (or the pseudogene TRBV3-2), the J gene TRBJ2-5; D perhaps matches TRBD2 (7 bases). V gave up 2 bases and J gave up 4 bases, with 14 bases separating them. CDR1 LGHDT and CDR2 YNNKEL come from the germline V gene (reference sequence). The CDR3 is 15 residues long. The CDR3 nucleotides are TGTGCCAGCAGCCAAAGCGGGGCCAGGGGAGAGACCCAGTACTTC. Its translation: CASSQSGARGETQYF.

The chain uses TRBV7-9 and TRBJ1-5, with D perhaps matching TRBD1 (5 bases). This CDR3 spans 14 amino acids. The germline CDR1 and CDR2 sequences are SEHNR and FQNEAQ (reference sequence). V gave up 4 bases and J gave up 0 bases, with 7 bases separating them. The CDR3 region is CASSSDNSNQPQHF. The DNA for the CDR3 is TGTGCCAGCAGCTCGGACAATAGCAATCAGCCCCAGCATTTT.

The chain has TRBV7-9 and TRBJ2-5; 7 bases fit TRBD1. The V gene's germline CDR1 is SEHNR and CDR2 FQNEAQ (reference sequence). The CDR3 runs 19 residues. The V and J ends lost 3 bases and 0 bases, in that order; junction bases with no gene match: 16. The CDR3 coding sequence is TGTGCCAGCAGCTTGTCTCTGGTCGAGGGGGCAAGGTACCAAGAGACCCAGTACTTC. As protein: CASSLSLVEGARYQETQYF.

The CDR3 protein is CAWSQKGTGGNSPLHF. CDR3 nucleotides: TGTGCCTGGAGTCAGAAAGGGACAGGGGGAAATTCACCCCTCCACTTT. The rearrangement joins TRBV30 to TRBJ1-6, with 11 positions matching TRBD1. V shed 2 bases and J 7 bases; nucleotides not matched to a gene: 7. CDR1 and CDR2 (germline): GTSNPN, SVGIG (reference sequence). There are 16 residues in the CDR3.

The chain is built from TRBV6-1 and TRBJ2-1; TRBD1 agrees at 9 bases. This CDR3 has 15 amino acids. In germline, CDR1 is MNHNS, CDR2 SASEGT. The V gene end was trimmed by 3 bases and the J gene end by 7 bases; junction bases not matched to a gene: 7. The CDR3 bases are TGTGCCAGCAGTGACGGACAGGGGATTGGGAATGAGCAGTTCTTC. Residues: CASSDGQGIGNEQFF.

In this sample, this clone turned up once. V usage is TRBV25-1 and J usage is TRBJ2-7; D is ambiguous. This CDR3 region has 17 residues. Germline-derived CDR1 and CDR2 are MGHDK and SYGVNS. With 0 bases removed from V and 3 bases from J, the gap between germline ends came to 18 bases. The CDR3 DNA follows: TGTGCCAGCAGTGAATATTTCTCCCCCGTTCCCTACTACGAGCAGTACTTC. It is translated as CASSEYFSPVPYYEQYF.

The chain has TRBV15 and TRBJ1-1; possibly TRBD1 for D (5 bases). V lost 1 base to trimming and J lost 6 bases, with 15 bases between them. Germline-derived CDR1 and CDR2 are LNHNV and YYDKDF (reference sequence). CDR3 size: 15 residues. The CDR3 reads CATSRVFGAGPEAFF. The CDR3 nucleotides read TGTGCCACCAGCAGAGTTTTTGGGGCCGGCCCTGAAGCTTTCTTT.

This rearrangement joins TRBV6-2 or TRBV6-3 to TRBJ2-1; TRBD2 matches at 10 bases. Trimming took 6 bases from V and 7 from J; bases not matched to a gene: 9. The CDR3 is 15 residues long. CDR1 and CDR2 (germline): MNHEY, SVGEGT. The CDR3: CASSERGGPSNEQFF. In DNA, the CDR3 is TGTGCCAGCAGCGAGCGGGGGGGCCCGAGTAATGAGCAGTTCTTC.

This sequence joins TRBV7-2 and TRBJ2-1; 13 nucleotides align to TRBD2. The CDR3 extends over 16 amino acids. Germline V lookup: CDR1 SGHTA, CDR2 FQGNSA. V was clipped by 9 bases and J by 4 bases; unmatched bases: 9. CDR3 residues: CASSGLAGPNYNEQFF. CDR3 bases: TGTGCCAGTTCGGGACTAGCGGGGCCGAATTACAATGAGCAGTTCTTC.

This CDR3 is CASSRGQYNTEAFF. CDR3 nucleotide sequence: TGCGCCAGCAGCAGGGGACAGTATAACACTGAAGCTTTCTTT. The J gene is TRBJ1-1, the V gene TRBV4-1; 7 bases agree with TRBD1. Looked up from germline, CDR1 is MGHRA and CDR2 is YSYEKL. The CDR3 extends over 14 amino acids. The trim removed 5 bases at V and 2 bases at J, leaving 5 bases unmatched.

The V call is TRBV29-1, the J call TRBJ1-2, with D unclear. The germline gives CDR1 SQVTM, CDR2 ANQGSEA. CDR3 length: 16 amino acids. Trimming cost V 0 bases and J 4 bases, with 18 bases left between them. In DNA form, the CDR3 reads TGCAGCGTTGAAGATCAGGATCCGGAAGCTCCCTATGGCTACACCTTC. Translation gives CSVEDQDPEAPYGYTF.

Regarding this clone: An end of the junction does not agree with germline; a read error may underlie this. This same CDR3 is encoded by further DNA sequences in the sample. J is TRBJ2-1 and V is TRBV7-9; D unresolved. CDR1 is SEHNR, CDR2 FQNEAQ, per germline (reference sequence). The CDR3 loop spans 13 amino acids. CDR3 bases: TGCGCCAGCAGCTTAGTAGCTTACAATGAGCAGTTCTTC. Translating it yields CASSLVAYNEQFF.

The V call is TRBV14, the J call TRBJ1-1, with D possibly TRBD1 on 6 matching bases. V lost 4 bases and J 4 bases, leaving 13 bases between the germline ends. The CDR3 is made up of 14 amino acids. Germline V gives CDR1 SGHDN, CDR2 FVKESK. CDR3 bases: TGTGCCAGCAGCCCGATCACAGGGAGCACTGAAGCTTTCTTT. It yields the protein CASSPITGSTEAFF.